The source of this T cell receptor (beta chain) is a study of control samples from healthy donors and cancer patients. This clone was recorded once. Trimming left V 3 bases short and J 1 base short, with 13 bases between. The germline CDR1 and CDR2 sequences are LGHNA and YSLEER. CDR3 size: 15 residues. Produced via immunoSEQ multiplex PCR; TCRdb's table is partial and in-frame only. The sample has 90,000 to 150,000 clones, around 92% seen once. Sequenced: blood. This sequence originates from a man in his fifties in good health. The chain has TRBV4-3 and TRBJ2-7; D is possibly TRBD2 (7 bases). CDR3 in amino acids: CASSHSAGASYEQYF. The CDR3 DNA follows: TGCGCCAGCAGCCACAGCGCGGGGGCTTCCTACGAGCAGTACTTC.